The present T cell receptor beta chain was sequenced within a study of Tregs in tolerant kidney transplant recipients. Germline-derived CDR1 and CDR2 are MNHEY and SMNVEV (reference sequence). The CDR3 is made up of 15 amino acids. With 5 bases clipped from V and 0 bases from J, the junction kept 5 bases outside the gene matches. Method: immunoSEQ multiplex PCR; TCRdb's copy keeps in-frame clones and lacks some. The sample contains about 18,000 clones, roughly four fifths of which appear only once. To note about this clone: As yet, its antigen is unknown.

Study-wide findings and caveats: Few patients were studied, so findings need validation in larger groups.

Thawed PBMCs were FACS-sorted into unstimulated CD4+CD25+CD127- regulatory T cells, CD4+CD25- non-regulatory cells, CD4 and CD8 cells. The rearrangement joins TRBV27 to TRBJ1-1, with 8 bases that match TRBD1. This clonotype was obtained from a human donor in good health. Sequencing was done on a sample of Tregs from blood. The CDR3: CASSRYRGMNTEAFF. Written as DNA, the CDR3 is TGTGCCAGCAGTAGATACAGGGGGATGAACACTGAAGCTTTCTTT.